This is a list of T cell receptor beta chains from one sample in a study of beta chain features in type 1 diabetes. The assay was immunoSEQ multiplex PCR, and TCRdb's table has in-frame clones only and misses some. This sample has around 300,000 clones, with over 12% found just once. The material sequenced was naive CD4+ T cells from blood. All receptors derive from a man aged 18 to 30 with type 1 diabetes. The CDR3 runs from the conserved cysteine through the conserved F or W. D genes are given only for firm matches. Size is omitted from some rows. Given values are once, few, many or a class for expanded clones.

DNA: TGTGCCAGCAGCGAGAGAACAGGGGGCCGAGAGACCCAGTACTTC; CDR3: CASSERTGGRETQYF; D: TRBD1; V: TRBV9; size: once; J: TRBJ2-5
DNA: TGTGCCAGCAGTTCACCGGGACAGGGCCACGAGCAGTACTTC; CDR3: CASSSPGQGHEQYF; D: TRBD1; V: TRBV25-1; size: few; J: TRBJ2-7
DNA: TGTGCCAGCTCACCAGGGCGGGAGACTGAAGCTTTCTTT; CDR3: CASSPGRETEAFF; D: .; V: TRBV18; size: .; J: TRBJ1-1
DNA: TGTGCCTTCAGGTCGGCGGGAGAAGGGTACGAGCAGTACTTC; CDR3: CAFRSAGEGYEQYF; D: TRBD2; V: TRBV28; size: few; J: TRBJ2-7
DNA: TGTGCCAGCAGCCGGGGACAGCTTCATGCGGAGCTGTTTTTT; CDR3: CASSRGQLHAELFF; D: TRBD1; V: TRBV6-5; size: .; J: TRBJ2-2
DNA: TGTGCCAGCAGCTTAGCAGGCCCTCTCAACAATGAGCAGTTCTTC; CDR3: CASSLAGPLNNEQFF; D: .; V: TRBV11-2; size: few; J: TRBJ2-1
DNA: TGTGCCAGTAGTGCGAACGGAGAGACCCAGTACTTC; CDR3: CASSANGETQYF; D: .; V: TRBV19; size: .; J: TRBJ2-5
DNA: TGTGCCAGCAGCACAGGGTCGAGGGGGTATAGGACTGAAGCTTTCTTT; CDR3: CASSTGSRGYRTEAFF; D: .; V: TRBV4-2; size: .; J: TRBJ1-1
DNA: TGTGCCACCCGACGACTATCCGACAGGGAATATATTCAGTACTTC; CDR3: CATRRLSDREYIQYF; D: TRBD1; V: TRBV6-5; size: .; J: TRBJ2-4
DNA: TGTGCCAGCAGTGCCGGGACTAGCGGGGTTCAGACCCAGTACTTC; CDR3: CASSAGTSGVQTQYF; D: TRBD2; V: TRBV2; size: few; J: TRBJ2-5
DNA: TGTGCCAGCAGTCCCTTTAATGAGCAGTTCTTC; CDR3: CASSPFNEQFF; D: .; V: TRBV28; size: .; J: TRBJ2-1
DNA: TGTGCCTGGAGTGTACTACGGATGAACACTGAAGCTTTCTTT; CDR3: CAWSVLRMNTEAFF; D: .; V: TRBV30; size: few; J: TRBJ1-1
DNA: TGCGCCAGCAGCCAGGACACCTCTCCCGCCTACGAGCAGTACTTC; CDR3: CASSQDTSPAYEQYF; D: .; V: TRBV5-1; size: few; J: TRBJ2-7
DNA: TGTGCCAGCAGCTTGAAACTCCTTAGCTCCTACAATGAGCAGTTCTTC; CDR3: CASSLKLLSSYNEQFF; D: .; V: TRBV5-4; size: few; J: TRBJ2-1
DNA: TGTGCCTGGAGTGCAAGGACAGGGTGGCCCCAGCATTTT; CDR3: CAWSARTGWPQHF; D: TRBD1; V: TRBV30; size: .; J: TRBJ1-5
DNA: TGTGCCAGCGGGACAGGGGGCTCTATGAACACTGAAGCTTTCTTT; CDR3: CASGTGGSMNTEAFF; D: TRBD1; V: TRBV28; size: .; J: TRBJ1-1
DNA: TGTGCCAGCAGGCCGACTAGCGGGGGACAAGAGACCCAGTACTTC; CDR3: CASRPTSGGQETQYF; D: TRBD2; V: TRBV5-4; size: few; J: TRBJ2-5
DNA: TGTGCCAGCAGTGAAGAGAGTTACAATGAGCAGTTCTTC; CDR3: CASSEESYNEQFF; D: .; V: TRBV25-1; size: few; J: TRBJ2-1
DNA: TGCGCCAGCAGCTTAAGCAGCAATCAGCCCCAGCATTTT; CDR3: CASSLSSNQPQHF; D: .; V: TRBV5-1; size: few; J: TRBJ1-5
DNA: TGTGCCTGGAGCCCCGGGGTGTCAGGGGCCAACGTCCTGACTTTC; CDR3: CAWSPGVSGANVLTF; D: .; V: TRBV30; size: few; J: TRBJ2-6
DNA: TGTGCCAGCAGCTTGGCCGGGGTGGGCTATGGCTACACCTTC; CDR3: CASSLAGVGYGYTF; D: .; V: TRBV5-6; size: .; J: TRBJ1-2
DNA: TGTGCCTGGAGTCCCAACTTGAACACTGAAGCTTTCTTT; CDR3: CAWSPNLNTEAFF; D: .; V: TRBV30; size: .; J: TRBJ1-1
DNA: TGCGCCAGCAGCCGTCTTCTAGCGGGGACCAACACCGGGGAGCTGTTTTTT; CDR3: CASSRLLAGTNTGELFF; D: TRBD2; V: TRBV4-3; size: .; J: TRBJ2-2
DNA: TGTGCCAGCAGCTTAGGGAGCGGGGGGCGCACAGATACGCAGTATTTT; CDR3: CASSLGSGGRTDTQYF; D: TRBD2; V: TRBV7-9; size: few; J: TRBJ2-3
DNA: TGTGCCAGCAGTTACTCTGGCAGGGAAACCTATGGCTACACCTTC; CDR3: CASSYSGRETYGYTF; D: .; V: TRBV6-6; size: .; J: TRBJ1-2
DNA: TGCGCCAGTTACCCCCCCGACGCGGCCGGGGAGCTGTTTTTT; CDR3: CASYPPDAAGELFF; D: .; V: TRBV5-1; size: .; J: TRBJ2-2
DNA: TGTGCCAGCAGCCCGGACATGGCGAACACTGAAGCTTTCTTT; CDR3: CASSPDMANTEAFF; D: .; V: TRBV5-4; size: few; J: TRBJ1-1
DNA: TGTGCCAGCAGCGGCCGACTAGCGGGCAGCTACAATGAGCAGTTCTTC; CDR3: CASSGRLAGSYNEQFF; D: TRBD2; V: TRBV7-9; size: few; J: TRBJ2-1
DNA: TGTGCCAGCGAGAAGGGGACAGGGATCGACACTGAAGCTTTCTTT; CDR3: CASEKGTGIDTEAFF; D: TRBD1; V: TRBV7-9; size: .; J: TRBJ1-1
DNA: TGTGCCAGCAGCCCTGGGACAGGGGGCCAAGAGACCCAGTACTTC; CDR3: CASSPGTGGQETQYF; D: TRBD1; V: TRBV9; size: few; J: TRBJ2-5
DNA: TGTGCCAGCAGCTTAGTATTTACAGGCTATGAGCAGTTCTTC; CDR3: CASSLVFTGYEQFF; D: .; V: TRBV7-2; size: few; J: TRBJ2-1
DNA: TGTGCCAGCAGCTTAGTAGGAAGCGGGAGAGGGACAGATACGCAGTATTTT; CDR3: CASSLVGSGRGTDTQYF; D: TRBD2; V: TRBV11-2; size: .; J: TRBJ2-3
DNA: TGTGCCAGCAGTGAACGGGCGGGCGAGAAGTACGAGCAGTACTTC; CDR3: CASSERAGEKYEQYF; D: .; V: TRBV2; size: few; J: TRBJ2-7
DNA: TGTGCCAGCAGCGACCCCGGGACAGGGACCTACGAGCAGTACTTC; CDR3: CASSDPGTGTYEQYF; D: TRBD1; V: TRBV28; size: .; J: TRBJ2-7
DNA: TGTGCCAGCAGCTCTCTAGCGGGAGAGCGCTACAATGAGCAGTTCTTC; CDR3: CASSSLAGERYNEQFF; D: TRBD2; V: TRBV7-8; size: .; J: TRBJ2-1
DNA: TGTGCCAGCAGTTTGAGCGGGGGACACCACTACGAGCAGTACTTC; CDR3: CASSLSGGHHYEQYF; D: TRBD2; V: TRBV27; size: .; J: TRBJ2-7
DNA: TGTGCCAGCACCTACCGGGGTTCGGTAGGGTCCCTCTATGGCTACACCTTC; CDR3: CASTYRGSVGSLYGYTF; D: .; V: TRBV5-6; size: .; J: TRBJ1-2
DNA: TGCAGCGTTGCGGCTAGCGGCTTTCCTGAGCAGTACTTC; CDR3: CSVAASGFPEQYF; D: TRBD2; V: TRBV29-1; size: few; J: TRBJ2-7
DNA: TGCAGCGTTGGATCAGGGGACTACAATGAGCAGTTCTTC; CDR3: CSVGSGDYNEQFF; D: .; V: TRBV29-1; size: many; J: TRBJ2-1
DNA: TGTGCCAGCAGTTTACGTACGGTGCCCTCGCACGAGCAGTACTTC; CDR3: CASSLRTVPSHEQYF; D: .; V: TRBV28; size: few; J: TRBJ2-7
DNA: TGTGCCAGCAGACCCCGTGGAGCGGGGGTCAATGAGCAGTTCTTC; CDR3: CASRPRGAGVNEQFF; D: TRBD2; V: TRBV7-8; size: .; J: TRBJ2-1
DNA: TGCGCCAGCAGCCAAGATGTCCAAACGGAGGCCCCGTTGCCCCTCCACTTT; CDR3: CASSQDVQTEAPLPLHF; D: .; V: TRBV4-1; size: .; J: TRBJ1-6
DNA: TGTGCCAGCAGCGAAGGCGGGGGCCGCGCCGGGGAGCTGTTTTTT; CDR3: CASSEGGGRAGELFF; D: .; V: TRBV9; size: .; J: TRBJ2-2
DNA: TGCAGCGCAGGGACAGTCCTCGCGGACACCATATATTTT; CDR3: CSAGTVLADTIYF; D: TRBD1; V: TRBV29-1; size: .; J: TRBJ1-3